Reported below is one T cell receptor beta chain. What it recognizes is unknown. The sample belongs to a study of T cell responses to AZD1222 COVID-19 vaccine. The assay was immunoSEQ multiplex PCR, and TCRdb's table has in-frame clones only and misses some. The table lists about 86,000 clones, around 73% of them singletons. Germline CDR1 reads SNHLY; CDR2 reads FYNNEI. The CDR3 is 13 residues long. V lost 8 bases, J lost 7 bases, and 5 bases stayed unmatched. Study observations and caveats: Among the donors, most were white British and more were female, and clonal diversity was possibly underestimated. Samples come after the peak T cell response, not at day 14. Regions 160-218 and 743-854 held dominance among vaccine-associated CD4 TCRs, which spanned spike.

This sequence was found in an adult in good health. The sequencing here drew on peripheral blood, taken on day 0 of AZD1222 vaccination. The chain is built from TRBV2 and TRBJ2-2; TRBD2 agrees at 9 bases. Here the CDR3 reads CASDGTSIGELFF. In nucleotides, the CDR3 is TGTGCCAGCGACGGGACTAGCATCGGGGAGCTGTTTTTT.